This TCR beta chain was documented in a study of CD8 T cells in Susac syndrome. V lost 3 bases and J 4 bases, leaving 7 bases between the germline ends. This CDR3 region has 12 residues. The V gene's germline CDR1 is DFQATT and CDR2 SNEGSKA (reference sequence). With random hexamers, 0.5 to 1 ug RNA was reverse transcribed. TCRdb processed the immunoSEQ multiplex PCR reads anew with MiXCR; each CDR3 protein has one entry. Among more than 130,000 distinct CDR3 sequences, approximately 95% were seen once, and the ten largest hold 0.25% to 0.3%. The source is a human donor in good health. Sequencing was performed on CD8+ T cells from PBMCs. The chain is built from TRBV20-1 and TRBJ2-1; D gene ambiguous. CDR3 in amino acids: CSASYHYNEQFF. The CDR3 DNA follows: TGCAGTGCTAGTTACCATTACAATGAGCAGTTCTTC.